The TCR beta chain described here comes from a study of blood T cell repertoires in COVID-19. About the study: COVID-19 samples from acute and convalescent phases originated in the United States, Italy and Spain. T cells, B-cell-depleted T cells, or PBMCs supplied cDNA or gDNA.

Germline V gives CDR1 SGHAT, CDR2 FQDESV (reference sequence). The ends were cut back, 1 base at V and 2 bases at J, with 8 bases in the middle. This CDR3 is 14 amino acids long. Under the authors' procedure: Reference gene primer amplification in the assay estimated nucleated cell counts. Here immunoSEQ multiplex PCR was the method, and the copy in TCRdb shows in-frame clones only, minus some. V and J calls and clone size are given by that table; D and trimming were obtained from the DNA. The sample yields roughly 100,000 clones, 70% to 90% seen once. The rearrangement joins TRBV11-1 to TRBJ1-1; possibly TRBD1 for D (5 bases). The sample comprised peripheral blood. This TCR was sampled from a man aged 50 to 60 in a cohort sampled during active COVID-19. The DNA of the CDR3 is TGTGCCAGCAGCTTAGGACAGCGAAACACTGAAGCTTTCTTT. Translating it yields CASSLGQRNTEAFF.